This T cell receptor beta chain was profiled in a study of blood T cell repertoires in COVID-19. The wider study: COVID-19 samples from acute and convalescent phases originated in the United States, Italy and Spain. T cells, B-cell-depleted T cells, or PBMCs supplied cDNA or gDNA.

V lost 0 bases and J 7 bases, leaving 8 bases between the germline ends. This CDR3 is built from 13 residues. Germline CDR1 is SGDLS and CDR2 is YYNGEE. Per the original methods: Estimates of nucleated cell counts were drawn from the amplification of reference gene primers. Generated by immunoSEQ multiplex PCR, the TCRdb table keeps only in-frame clones and is missing some. V and J calls and clone size are as listed in that table; D and trimming were resolved from the DNA. The sample carries roughly 100,000 clones, roughly 71% recorded once. This clonotype was sampled from a woman of 80 years or more with acute or convalescent COVID-19. This chain joins TRBV9 and TRBJ2-1; D perhaps matches TRBD2 (6 bases). Input material: peripheral blood. CDR3 region: CASSVVSGNEQFF. CDR3 coding DNA: TGTGCCAGCAGCGTAGTAAGCGGGAATGAGCAGTTCTTC.